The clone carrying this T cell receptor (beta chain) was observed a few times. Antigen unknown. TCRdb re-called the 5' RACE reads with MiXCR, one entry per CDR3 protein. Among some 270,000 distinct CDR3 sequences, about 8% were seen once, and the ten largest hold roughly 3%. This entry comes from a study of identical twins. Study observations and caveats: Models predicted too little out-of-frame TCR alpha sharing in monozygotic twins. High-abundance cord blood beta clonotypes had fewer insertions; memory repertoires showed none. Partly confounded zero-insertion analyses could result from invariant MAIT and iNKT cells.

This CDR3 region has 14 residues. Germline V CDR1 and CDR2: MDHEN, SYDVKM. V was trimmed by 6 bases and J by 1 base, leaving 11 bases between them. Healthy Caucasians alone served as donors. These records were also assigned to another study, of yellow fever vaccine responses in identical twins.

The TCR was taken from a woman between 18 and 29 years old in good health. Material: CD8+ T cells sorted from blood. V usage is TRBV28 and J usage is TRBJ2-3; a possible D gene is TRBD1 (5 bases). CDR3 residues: CASRQGWGTDTQYF. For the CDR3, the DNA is TGTGCCAGCAGGCAGGGCTGGGGCACAGATACGCAGTATTTT.